The text below deals with one TCR beta chain. Its target is unknown. CDR3 size: 14 residues. V gave up 3 bases and J gave up 2 bases; unmatched junction bases: 2. The V gene's germline CDR1 is SGDLS and CDR2 YYNGEE. Pooled in the analysis were second doses at about 4 or about 12 weeks. The entry originates in a study of T cell responses to AZD1222 COVID-19 vaccine. Points from the study as a whole: The peak T cell response came first, and repertoires were sampled only after it.

The table came from immunoSEQ multiplex PCR; TCRdb's copy has only in-frame clones and leaves some out. Of 120,000 or so clones listed, more than 65% were seen once; the top ten hold about 26%. The chain uses TRBV9 and TRBJ1-2; 9 bases map to TRBD1. Sequences were derived from peripheral blood, sampled 28 days after the second AZD1222 dose. This receptor was obtained from an adult who received the AZD1222 COVID-19 vaccine. The CDR3 sequence: CASSGQGGNYGYTF. The CDR3 DNA reads TGTGCCAGCAGCGGACAGGGGGGCAACTATGGCTACACCTTC.